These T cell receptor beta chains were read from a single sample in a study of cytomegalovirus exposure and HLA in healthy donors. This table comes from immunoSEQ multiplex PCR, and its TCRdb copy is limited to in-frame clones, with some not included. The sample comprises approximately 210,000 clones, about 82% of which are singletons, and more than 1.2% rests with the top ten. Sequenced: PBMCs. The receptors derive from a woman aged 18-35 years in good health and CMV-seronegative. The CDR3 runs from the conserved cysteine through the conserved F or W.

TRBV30 CAWGRQGTNYGYTF
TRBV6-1 CASSTGTVNYGYTF
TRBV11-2 CASSPRGRESHEQFF
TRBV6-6 CATGLAGEHNEQFF
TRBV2 CARAQGLEGNTIYF
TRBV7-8 CASSLAVDRGNTEAFF
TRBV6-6 CASSFSGGDNEQFF
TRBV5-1 CASSSTGANYEQYF
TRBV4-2 CASSQDMAAFF
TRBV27 CASSLRGQIYGYTF
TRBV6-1 CASSEKWITRVYTGELFF